This TCR beta chain was recorded in a study of T cells expressing NK-cell markers. The CDR3 has 15 amino acids. Germline V lookup: CDR1 LGHNA, CDR2 YNFKEQ. With the 5' RACE reads reprocessed, TCRdb shows one record per CDR3 protein and no DNA. The sample data list about 190,000 distinct CDR3 sequences. The genes are TRBV4-2 and TRBJ1-2; TCRdb calls TRBD1, which cannot be checked without DNA. Sequencing was carried out using blood T cells: a sorted CD56 or NKG2C T cell subset, CD4+ or CD8+ T cells, or bulk PBMC T cells (not recorded which). The receptor's source is a man aged 18-75 years in good health. The CDR3 is CASSQESRGLSGYTF.